The 19 T cell receptor beta chains below come from one sample, sequenced in a study of untreated major depressive disorder. Assay: immunoSEQ multiplex PCR; the TCRdb copy retains only in-frame clones and omits some. Of approximately 21,000 clones in the sample, roughly 89% are singletons; the top ten hold 0.45% to 0.55%. Material: CD4+ T cells from PBMCs. The receptors were sampled from a middle-aged woman in good health.

This sequence joins TRBV14 and TRBJ2-2; D may correspond to TRBD1 or TRBD2 (5 bases each). Germline CDR1 reads SGHDN; CDR2 reads FVKESK. The CDR3 length is 15 residues. V dropped 0 bases and J dropped 5 bases, with 10 bases sitting between them. CDR3 in amino acids: CASSQERWGTGELFF. The CDR3 DNA reads as TGTGCCAGCAGCCAAGAAAGGTGGGGGACCGGGGAGCTGTTTTTT.

The rearrangement links TRBV28 to TRBJ2-1, with D uncertain. V was trimmed by 6 bases and J by 0 bases, leaving 12 bases between them. Germline V lookup: CDR1 MDHEN, CDR2 SYDVKM. This CDR3 has 15 residues. CDR3 residues: CASRMGWSSYNEQFF. As DNA, the CDR3 is TGTGCCAGCAGGATGGGGTGGAGCTCCTACAATGAGCAGTTCTTC.

This clone was detected only once. V usage is TRBV28 and J usage is TRBJ2-2; 9 positions agree with TRBD1. V was pared by 6 bases and J by 7 bases, with 12 bases of the junction left unmatched. This CDR3 contains 16 residues. Germline values: CDR1 MDHEN, CDR2 SYDVKM. In nucleotides, the CDR3 is TGTGCCAGCAGGTTAACAGGGGGCGTATTAGGCGGGGAGCTGTTTTTT. Translation: CASRLTGGVLGGELFF.

This CDR3 reads CAISESGREAEAFF. The CDR3, as DNA: TGTGCCATCAGTGAGTCGGGCAGGGAAGCTGAAGCTTTCTTT. The chain recombines TRBV10-3 with TRBJ1-1, with a tentative D call TRBD1 (5 bases). This CDR3 comprises 14 residues. Germline assignment: CDR1 ENHRY and CDR2 SYGVKD. V was trimmed by 0 bases and J by 6 bases, leaving 11 bases between them.

This clone appeared once. The genes are TRBV7-2 and TRBJ1-1; D not certain. Trimming left V 3 bases short and J 4 bases short, with 12 bases between. The CDR3 spans 14 residues. The germline V gene encodes CDR1 SGHTA and CDR2 FQGNSA. The CDR3 protein is CASSLGRIVTEAFF. DNA of the CDR3: TGTGCCAGCAGCTTGGGCAGGATAGTCACTGAAGCTTTCTTT.

The chain joins TRBV7-6 to TRBJ2-7, with TRBD2 identical over 8 bases. After removal of 5 bases from V and 3 bases from J, the junction contained 12 bases not matched to a gene. Germline V gene lookup returns CDR1 SGHVS and CDR2 FNYEAQ. This CDR3 contains 16 residues. The CDR3 DNA reads TGTGCCAGCAGCCCGAACTGGGCGGGAGGTAGCTACGAGCAGTACTTC. This codes for CASSPNWAGGSYEQYF.

This chain links TRBV27 with TRBJ2-5; 10 nucleotides align to TRBD2. V shed 2 bases, J shed 5 bases, and the junction held 5 bases outside the gene matches. The CDR3 loop spans 15 amino acids. Germline V gene data show CDR1 as MNHEY and CDR2 as SMNVEV (reference sequence). CDR3 region: CASSLKLAGYETQYF. The CDR3 region has the DNA TGTGCCAGCAGTTTAAAACTAGCGGGGTATGAGACCCAGTACTTC.

The chain employs TRBV4-1 and TRBJ1-5; tentative D call: TRBD1 (5 bases). CDR3 size: 16 residues. V lost 3 bases and J 2 bases, leaving 14 bases between the germline ends. Germline V gene lookup returns CDR1 MGHRA and CDR2 YSYEKL. The CDR3 is CASSQGRGARNQPQHF. The CDR3, as DNA: TGCGCCAGCAGCCAGGGACGGGGCGCACGCAATCAGCCCCAGCATTTT.

V is TRBV13 and J is TRBJ2-1, with D uncertain. The CDR3 sequence is 13 residues long. Trimming removed 5 bases at V and 6 bases at J, with 11 bases between. CDR1 is PRHDT, CDR2 FYEKMQ, per germline (reference sequence). CDR3 sequence: CASSPRITNEQFF. The DNA for the CDR3 is TGTGCCAGCAGCCCACGGATCACCAATGAGCAGTTCTTC.

This chain uses TRBV5-6 with TRBJ2-1, with D possibly being TRBD2 (7 bases). From germline, CDR1 is SGHDT and CDR2 YYEEEE. The V gene lost 2 bases and the J gene lost 4 bases, with 13 bases spanning the gap. The CDR3 sequence is 15 residues long. Written as DNA, the CDR3 is TGTGCCAGCAGCTTAGGTCGGGGGGCATACAATGAGCAGTTCTTC. Protein product: CASSLGRGAYNEQFF.

The CDR3 reads CASVGTLNTEAFF. The CDR3 nucleotides are TGTGCCAGCGTTGGGACGTTAAACACTGAAGCTTTCTTT. The chain joins TRBV5-8 to TRBJ1-1, with a tentative D call TRBD1 (5 bases). The CDR3 has 13 amino acids. Trimming left V 7 bases short and J 2 bases short, with 12 bases between. Germline V CDR1 and CDR2: SGHTS, YDEGEE.

This sequence joins TRBV23-1 and TRBJ2-7, with 8 positions matching TRBD2. TRBV23-1 is treated as an ORF (open reading frame) with a function not yet certain. The CDR3 is made up of 17 amino acids. Trimming at V came to 8 bases and at J to 2 bases, leaving 17 bases not matched to a gene. The CDR3 DNA follows: TGCGCCAGCTACGGGACTAGAAAACCCCGCCGGCCCTACGAGCAGTACTTC. As protein: CASYGTRKPRRPYEQYF.

The V gene is TRBV6-4, the J gene TRBJ2-1; possibly TRBD1 for D (5 bases). Per germline, CDR1 MRHNA and CDR2 SNTAGT. The V end was cut by 5 bases, the J end by 14 bases, with 19 bases between. The CDR3 spans 13 residues. In DNA, the CDR3 is TGTGCCAGCAGTCAATCCTTAGGGTCAGGGAAGTTCTTC. Its translation is CASSQSLGSGKFF.

This chain connects TRBV2 to TRBJ1-2; 8 nucleotides align to TRBD1. V lost 9 bases and J lost 8; bases outside the gene matches: 14. Germline loops: CDR1 SNHLY, CDR2 FYNNEI. The CDR3 covers 14 residues. CDR3 protein: CARGSGTGNHGYTF. The CDR3 DNA reads as TGTGCCAGGGGATCCGGGACAGGAAACCACGGCTACACCTTC.

The rearrangement links TRBV27 to TRBJ2-5; 9 bases map to TRBD2. Per germline, CDR1 MNHEY and CDR2 SMNVEV (reference sequence). This CDR3 spans 14 amino acids. Unmatched junction bases numbered 4, after V lost 8 bases and J lost 0 bases. The DNA of the CDR3 is TGTGCCAGCCGGCTAGCGGGGTACCAAGAGACCCAGTACTTC. Translated: CASRLAGYQETQYF.

This chain's CDR3 is CASSQGRWEINEQFF. CDR3 DNA: TGCGCCAGCAGCCAAGGAAGGTGGGAGATCAATGAGCAGTTCTTC. J is TRBJ2-1 and V is TRBV4-1, with D perhaps matching TRBD2 (5 bases). Per germline, CDR1 MGHRA and CDR2 YSYEKL. V dropped 1 base and J dropped 6 bases, with 13 bases sitting between them. The CDR3 extends over 15 amino acids.

The chain employs TRBV6-1 and TRBJ1-1; TRBD1 matches at 11 bases. In germline, CDR1 is MNHNS, CDR2 SASEGT. CDR3 length: 14 residues. V lost 6 bases and J lost 2; bases outside the gene matches: 2. CDR3 in amino acids: CASSGQGANTEAFF. The CDR3 region has the DNA TGTGCCAGCAGCGGACAGGGGGCAAACACTGAAGCTTTCTTT.

The chain carries TRBV5-6 and TRBJ2-6, with 11 bases fitting TRBD1. V shed 4 bases and J 0 bases; nucleotides not matched to a gene: 9. Germline CDR1 and CDR2: SGHDT and YYEEEE. The length of the CDR3 is 19 residues. The CDR3 sequence is CASSERTGGPPSGANVLTF. The CDR3 DNA reads as TGTGCCAGCAGCGAACGGACAGGGGGCCCCCCCTCTGGGGCCAACGTCCTGACTTTC.

V and J are TRBV5-6 and TRBJ1-5; the D is unclear. Germline values: CDR1 SGHDT, CDR2 YYEEEE. V was pared by 2 bases and J by 0 bases, with 9 bases between. The CDR3 length is 15 residues. The CDR3 here is CASSFGAFSNQPQHF. CDR3 in DNA: TGTGCCAGCAGCTTCGGAGCCTTTAGCAATCAGCCCCAGCATTTT.